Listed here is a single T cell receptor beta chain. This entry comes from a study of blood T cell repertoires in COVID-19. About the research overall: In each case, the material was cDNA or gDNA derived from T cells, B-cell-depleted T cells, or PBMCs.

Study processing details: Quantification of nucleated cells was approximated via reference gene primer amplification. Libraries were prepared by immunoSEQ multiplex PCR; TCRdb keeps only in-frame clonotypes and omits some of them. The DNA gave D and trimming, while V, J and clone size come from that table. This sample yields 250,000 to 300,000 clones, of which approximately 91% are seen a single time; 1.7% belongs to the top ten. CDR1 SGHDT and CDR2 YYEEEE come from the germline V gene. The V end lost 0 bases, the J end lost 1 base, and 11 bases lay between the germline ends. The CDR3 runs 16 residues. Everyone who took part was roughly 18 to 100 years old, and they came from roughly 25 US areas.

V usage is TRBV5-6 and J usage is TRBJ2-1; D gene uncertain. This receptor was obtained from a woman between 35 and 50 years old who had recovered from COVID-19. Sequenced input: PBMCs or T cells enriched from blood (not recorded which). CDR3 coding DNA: TGTGCCAGCAGCTTGGCTCTAGAAGAGTCCTACAATGAGCAGTTCTTC. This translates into CASSLALEESYNEQFF. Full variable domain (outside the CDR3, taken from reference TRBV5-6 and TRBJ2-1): DAGVTQSPTHLIKTRGQQVTLRCSPKSGHDTVSWYQQALGQGPQFIFQYYEEEERQRGNFPDRFSGHQFPNYSSELNVNALLLGDSALYLCASSLALEESYNEQFFGPGTRLTVL.